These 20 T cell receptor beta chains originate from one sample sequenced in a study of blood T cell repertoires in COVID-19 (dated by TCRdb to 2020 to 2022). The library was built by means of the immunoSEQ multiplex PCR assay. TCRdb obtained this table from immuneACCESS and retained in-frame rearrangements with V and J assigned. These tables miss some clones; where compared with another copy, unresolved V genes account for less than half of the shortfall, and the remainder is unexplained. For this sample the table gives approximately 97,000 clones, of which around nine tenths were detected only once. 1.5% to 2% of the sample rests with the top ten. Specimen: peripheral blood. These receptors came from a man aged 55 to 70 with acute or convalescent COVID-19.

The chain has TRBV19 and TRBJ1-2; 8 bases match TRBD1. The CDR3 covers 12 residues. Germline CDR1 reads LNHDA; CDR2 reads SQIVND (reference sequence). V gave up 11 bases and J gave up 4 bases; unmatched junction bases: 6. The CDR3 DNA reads TGTGCCGTATCGGACAGGGCCTATGGCTACACCTTC. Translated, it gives CAVSDRAYGYTF.

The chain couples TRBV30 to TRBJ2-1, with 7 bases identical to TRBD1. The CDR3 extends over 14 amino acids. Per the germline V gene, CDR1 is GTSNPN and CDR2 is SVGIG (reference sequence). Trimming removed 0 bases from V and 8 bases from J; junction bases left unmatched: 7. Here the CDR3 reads CAWSVGGDSYEQFF. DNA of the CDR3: TGTGCCTGGAGTGTAGGGGGCGACTCTTATGAGCAGTTCTTC.

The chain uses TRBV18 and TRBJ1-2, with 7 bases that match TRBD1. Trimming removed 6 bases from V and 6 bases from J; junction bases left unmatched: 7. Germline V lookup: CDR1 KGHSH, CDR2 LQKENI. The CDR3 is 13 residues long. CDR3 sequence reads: CASSRSDRDGYTF. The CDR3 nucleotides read TGTGCCAGCTCTCGATCCGACAGGGATGGCTACACCTTC.

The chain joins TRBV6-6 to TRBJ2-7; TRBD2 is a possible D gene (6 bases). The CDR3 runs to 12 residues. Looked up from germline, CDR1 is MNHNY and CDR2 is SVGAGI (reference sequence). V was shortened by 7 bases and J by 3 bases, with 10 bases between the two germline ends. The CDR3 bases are TGTGCCAGCAAGGGACTCTTCTACGAGCAGTACTTC. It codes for CASKGLFYEQYF.

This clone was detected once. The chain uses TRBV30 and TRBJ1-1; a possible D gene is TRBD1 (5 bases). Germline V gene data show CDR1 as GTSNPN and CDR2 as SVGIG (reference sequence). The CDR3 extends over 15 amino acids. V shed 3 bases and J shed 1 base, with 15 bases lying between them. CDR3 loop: CAWRLRARENTEAFF. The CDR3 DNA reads TGTGCCTGGAGGCTCAGGGCCAGGGAGAACACTGAAGCTTTCTTT.

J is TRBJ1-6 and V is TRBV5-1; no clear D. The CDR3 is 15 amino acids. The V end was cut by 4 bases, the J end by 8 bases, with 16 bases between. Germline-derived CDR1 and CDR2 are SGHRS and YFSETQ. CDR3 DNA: TGCGCCAGCAGCCCGGCTGGAGGGTGGGATTCACCCCTCCACTTT. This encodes CASSPAGGWDSPLHF.

DNA for the CDR3: TGTGCCAGTAGTACAACGATACAGGGAACTAACTATGGCTACACCTTC. This encodes CASSTTIQGTNYGYTF. The rearrangement links TRBV19 to TRBJ1-2, with TRBD1 as a possible D gene (6 bases). There are 16 residues in the CDR3. Trimming removed 4 bases from V and 0 bases from J, with 15 bases in between. The germline V gene encodes CDR1 LNHDA and CDR2 SQIVND (reference sequence).

The CDR3 sequence is CASSSDGHRSGGYTF. DNA of the CDR3: TGTGCCAGCAGCTCGGACGGACATCGATCCGGCGGCTACACCTTC. The genes are TRBV7-8 and TRBJ1-2; maybe TRBD1 (5 bases). The germline V and J ends were trimmed by 4 bases and 8 bases, with 20 bases remaining between them. Germline CDR1 reads SGHVS; CDR2 reads FQNEAQ. This CDR3 region has 15 residues.

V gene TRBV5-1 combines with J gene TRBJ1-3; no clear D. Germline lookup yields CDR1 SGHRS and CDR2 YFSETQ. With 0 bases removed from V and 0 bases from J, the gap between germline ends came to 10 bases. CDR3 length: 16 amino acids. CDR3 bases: TGCGCCAGCAGCTTGGCAGCGATTAACTCTGGAAACACCATATATTTT. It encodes CASSLAAINSGNTIYF.

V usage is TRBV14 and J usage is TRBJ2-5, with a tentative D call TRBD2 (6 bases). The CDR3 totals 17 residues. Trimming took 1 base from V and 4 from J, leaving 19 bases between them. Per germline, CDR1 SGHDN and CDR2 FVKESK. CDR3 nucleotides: TGTGCCAGCAGCCAAGTTGGAGGGTATAAGGGAAGAGAGACCCAGTACTTC. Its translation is CASSQVGGYKGRETQYF.

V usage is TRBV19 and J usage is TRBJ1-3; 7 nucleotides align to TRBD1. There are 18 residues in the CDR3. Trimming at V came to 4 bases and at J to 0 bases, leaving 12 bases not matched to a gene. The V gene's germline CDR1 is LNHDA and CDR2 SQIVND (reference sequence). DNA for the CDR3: TGTGCCAGTAGTACCTCTGGGACAGACTTTTACTCTGGAAACACCATATATTTT. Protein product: CASSTSGTDFYSGNTIYF.

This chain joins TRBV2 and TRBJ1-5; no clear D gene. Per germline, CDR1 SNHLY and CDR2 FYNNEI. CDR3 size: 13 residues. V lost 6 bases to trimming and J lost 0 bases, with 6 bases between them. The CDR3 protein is CASRRDSNQPQHF. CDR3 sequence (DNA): TGTGCCAGCAGGAGGGATAGCAATCAGCCCCAGCATTTT.

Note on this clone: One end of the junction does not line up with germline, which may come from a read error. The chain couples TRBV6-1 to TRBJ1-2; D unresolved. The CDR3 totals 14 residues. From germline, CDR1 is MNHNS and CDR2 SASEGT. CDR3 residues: CASREDVPGYGYTF. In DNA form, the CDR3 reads TGTGCCAGCAGAGAAGACGTACCGGGCTATGGCTACACCTTC.

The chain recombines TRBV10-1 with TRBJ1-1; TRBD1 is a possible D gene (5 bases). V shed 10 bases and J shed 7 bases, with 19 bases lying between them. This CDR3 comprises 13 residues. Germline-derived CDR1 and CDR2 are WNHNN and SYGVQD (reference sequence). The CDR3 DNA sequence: TGCGCCACCACCCCGGGGGGTTCATTTGAAGCTTTCTTT. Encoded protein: CATTPGGSFEAFF.

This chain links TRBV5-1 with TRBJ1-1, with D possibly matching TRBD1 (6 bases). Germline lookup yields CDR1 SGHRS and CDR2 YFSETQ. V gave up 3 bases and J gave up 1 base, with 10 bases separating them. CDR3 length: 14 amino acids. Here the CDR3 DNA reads TGCGCCAGCAGCTCGACAGGAGCGAACACTGAAGCTTTCTTT. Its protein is CASSSTGANTEAFF.

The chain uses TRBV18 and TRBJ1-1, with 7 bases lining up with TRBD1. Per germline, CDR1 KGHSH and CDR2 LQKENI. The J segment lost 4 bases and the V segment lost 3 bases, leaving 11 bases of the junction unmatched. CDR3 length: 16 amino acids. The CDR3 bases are TGTGCCAGCTCACCCAGGGGGGTGGTCGGTATCACTGAAGCTTTCTTT. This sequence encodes CASSPRGVVGITEAFF.

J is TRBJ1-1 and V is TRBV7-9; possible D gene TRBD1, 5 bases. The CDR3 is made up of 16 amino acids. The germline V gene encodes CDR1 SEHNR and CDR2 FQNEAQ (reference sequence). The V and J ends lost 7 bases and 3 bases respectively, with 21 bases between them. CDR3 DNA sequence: TGTGCCAGCACCTTCATGGGTCGGGGGATCGACACTGAAGCTTTCTTT. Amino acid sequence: CASTFMGRGIDTEAFF. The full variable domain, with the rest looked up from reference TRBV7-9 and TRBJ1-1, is DTGVSQNPRHKITKRGQNVTFRCDPISEHNRLYWYRQTLGQGPEFLTYFQNEAQLEKSRLLSDRFSAERPKGSFSTLEIQRTEQGDSAMYLCASTFMGRGIDTEAFFGQGTRLTVV.

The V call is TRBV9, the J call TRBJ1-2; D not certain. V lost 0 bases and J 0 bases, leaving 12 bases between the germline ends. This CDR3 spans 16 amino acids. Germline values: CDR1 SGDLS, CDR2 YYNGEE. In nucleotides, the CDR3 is TGTGCCAGCAGCGTAGTGGAGGGCAGCCCTAACTATGGCTACACCTTC. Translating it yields CASSVVEGSPNYGYTF.

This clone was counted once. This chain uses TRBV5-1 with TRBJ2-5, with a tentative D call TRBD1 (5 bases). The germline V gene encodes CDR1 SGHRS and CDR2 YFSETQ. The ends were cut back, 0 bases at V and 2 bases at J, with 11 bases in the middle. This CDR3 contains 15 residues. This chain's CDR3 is CASSLGQGGQETQYF. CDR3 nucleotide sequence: TGCGCCAGCAGCTTGGGTCAGGGTGGGCAAGAGACCCAGTACTTC.

The CDR3 reads CASSQVTTSGGAGEQFF. DNA for the CDR3: TGTGCCAGCAGCCAAGTGACGACTAGCGGGGGGGCTGGTGAGCAGTTCTTC. The chain uses TRBV3-1 (or the pseudogene TRBV3-2) and TRBJ2-1; 14 positions agree with TRBD2. This CDR3 has 17 amino acids. Looked up from germline, CDR1 is LGHDT and CDR2 is YNNKEL (reference sequence). V shed 1 base and J 9 bases; nucleotides not matched to a gene: 8.